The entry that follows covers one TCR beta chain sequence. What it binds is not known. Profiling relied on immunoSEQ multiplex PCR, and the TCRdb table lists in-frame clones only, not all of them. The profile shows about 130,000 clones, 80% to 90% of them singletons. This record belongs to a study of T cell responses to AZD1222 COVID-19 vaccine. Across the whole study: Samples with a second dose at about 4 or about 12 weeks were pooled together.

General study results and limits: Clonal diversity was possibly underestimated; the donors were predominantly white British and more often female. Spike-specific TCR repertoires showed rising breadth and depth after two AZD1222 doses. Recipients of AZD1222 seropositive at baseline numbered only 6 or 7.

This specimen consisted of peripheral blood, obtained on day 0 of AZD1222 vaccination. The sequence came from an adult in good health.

The CDR3 nucleotides are TGTGCCAGCAGTCCAAGGGGGCACAGTCGATGGGGGGTCTACGAGCAGTACTTC. It codes for CASSPRGHSRWGVYEQYF. This sequence joins TRBV27 and TRBJ2-7, with D maybe TRBD1 (7 bases). V was cut by 5 bases and J by 3 bases, with 26 bases left in between. CDR3 length: 18 amino acids. Germline V lookup: CDR1 MNHEY, CDR2 SMNVEV (reference sequence).